The 12 T cell receptor beta chains listed next were all sequenced from one sample in a study of blood T cell repertoires in COVID-19 (TCRdb year 2020). The library was prepared using the immunoSEQ multiplex PCR assay. The source is immuneACCESS, and TCRdb retained only in-frame sequences with V and J called. Part of the clones is not carried over; for the studies checked, unresolved V genes explain less than half of this, and the remainder is unexplained. For this sample there are more than 250,000 clones; approximately 87% appear just once. 3.5% to 5.5% of the sample lies in the top ten. The material sequenced was peripheral blood. The origin of the receptors is a man aged 55-75 years who had recovered from COVID-19.

The chain employs TRBV24-1 and TRBJ1-2; no clear D gene. This CDR3 region has 13 residues. The V end lost 2 bases, the J end lost 6 bases, and 9 bases lay between the germline ends. CDR1 and CDR2 from the germline V gene are KGHDR and SFDVKD. The CDR3 DNA is TGTGCCACCAGTGATTCGGTCAAGAATGGCTACACCTTC. Translation: CATSDSVKNGYTF.

J is TRBJ2-7 and V is TRBV30; D perhaps matches TRBD1 (6 bases). V lost 3 bases to trimming and J lost 1 base, with 10 bases between them. This CDR3 has 13 amino acids. Germline V gives CDR1 GTSNPN, CDR2 SVGIG (reference sequence). CDR3 DNA: TGTGCCTGGAGCCAGGGGCAATCCTACGAGCAGTACTTC. This gives the protein CAWSQGQSYEQYF.

This clone occurred once. CDR3 sequence reads: CASRGDRGYEQYF. CDR3 nucleotides: TGTGCCAGCAGGGGGGACAGGGGCTACGAGCAGTACTTC. V usage is TRBV12-3 or TRBV12-4 and J usage is TRBJ2-7; TRBD1 aligns across 10 bases. The V and J ends lost 6 bases and 3 bases, in that order; junction bases with no gene match: 2. The CDR3 runs 13 residues.

J is TRBJ2-5 and V is TRBV5-1, with 9 bases that match TRBD1. The length of the CDR3 is 15 residues. Germline V CDR1 and CDR2: SGHRS, YFSETQ. V lost 3 bases and J lost 1; bases outside the gene matches: 4. The CDR3 protein is CASSWGDRAQETQYF. The CDR3 DNA follows: TGCGCCAGCAGCTGGGGGGACAGGGCCCAAGAGACCCAGTACTTC.

In DNA, the CDR3 is TGTGCCAGCAGTGAAGACAGGGGGCTGCGCGAGCAGTACTTC. It specifies CASSEDRGLREQYF. The V call is TRBV2, the J call TRBJ2-7, with 9 bases that match TRBD1. Per germline, CDR1 SNHLY and CDR2 FYNNEI. Trimming at V came to 1 base and at J to 6 bases, leaving 4 bases not matched to a gene. The CDR3 has 14 residues.

The genes are TRBV5-5 and TRBJ2-7; 10 bases match TRBD1. Germline assignment: CDR1 SGHKS and CDR2 YYEKEE (reference sequence). The CDR3 has 12 residues. The J segment lost 8 bases and the V segment lost 5 bases, leaving 4 bases of the junction unmatched. The CDR3, as DNA: TGTGCCAGCAGTCCGACAGGGGGCCAGCAGTACTTC. Translated: CASSPTGGQQYF.

This chain's CDR3 is CASSPGKNEQFF. CDR3 DNA: TGTGCCAGCAGCCCGGGGAAAAATGAGCAGTTCTTC. The chain carries TRBV7-8 and TRBJ2-1; TRBD2 might be the D (5 bases). V was shortened by 5 bases and J by 7 bases, with 9 bases between the two germline ends. The germline CDR1 and CDR2 sequences are SGHVS and FQNEAQ. This CDR3 is built from 12 residues.

V usage is TRBV29-1 and J usage is TRBJ2-5; 8 bases are shared with TRBD2. The CDR3 has 14 residues. V gave up 5 bases and J gave up 0 bases; unmatched junction bases: 5. The germline V gene encodes CDR1 SQVTM and CDR2 ANQGSEA. CDR3: CSVTPGGDQETQYF. CDR3 in DNA: TGCAGCGTTACCCCCGGGGGGGACCAAGAGACCCAGTACTTC.

J is TRBJ2-5 and V is TRBV6-5; 11 nucleotides match TRBD2. This CDR3 has 15 residues. CDR1 and CDR2 from the germline V gene are MNHEY and SVGAGI. V lost 7 bases to trimming and J lost 0 bases; unmatched junction nucleotides: 4. The CDR3 loop reads CASTRLAGYQETQYF. CDR3 bases: TGTGCCAGCACTAGACTAGCGGGGTACCAAGAGACCCAGTACTTC.

The rearrangement links TRBV3-1 (or the pseudogene TRBV3-2) to TRBJ2-7; D perhaps matches TRBD1 (6 bases). The CDR3 has 14 amino acids. Germline CDR1 LGHDT, CDR2 YNNKEL (reference sequence). Trimming shortened V by 3 bases and J by 1 base, and 10 bases separated the two germline ends. The CDR3 DNA follows: TGTGCCAGCAGCCAGGGACAACCATCCTACGAGCAGTACTTC. This codes for CASSQGQPSYEQYF.

Only a few counts were recorded for this clone. The chain carries TRBV10-3 and TRBJ2-7, with TRBD1 identical over 7 bases. The V and J ends lost 6 bases and 1 base, in that order; junction bases with no gene match: 3. There are 13 residues in the CDR3. The germline CDR1 and CDR2 sequences are ENHRY and SYGVKD. The chain's CDR3 is CAIRGTDSYEQYF. CDR3 nucleotide sequence: TGTGCCATCAGGGGGACAGATTCCTACGAGCAGTACTTC.

CDR3 residues: CATRDRASSGYTF. CDR3 in DNA: TGTGCCACCCGGGACAGGGCCTCTAGTGGCTACACCTTC. The chain couples TRBV30 to TRBJ1-2, with 9 bases aligning to TRBD1. This CDR3 has 13 amino acids. CDR1 and CDR2 from the germline V gene are GTSNPN and SVGIG (reference sequence). Unmatched junction bases numbered 11, after V lost 8 bases and J lost 7 bases.